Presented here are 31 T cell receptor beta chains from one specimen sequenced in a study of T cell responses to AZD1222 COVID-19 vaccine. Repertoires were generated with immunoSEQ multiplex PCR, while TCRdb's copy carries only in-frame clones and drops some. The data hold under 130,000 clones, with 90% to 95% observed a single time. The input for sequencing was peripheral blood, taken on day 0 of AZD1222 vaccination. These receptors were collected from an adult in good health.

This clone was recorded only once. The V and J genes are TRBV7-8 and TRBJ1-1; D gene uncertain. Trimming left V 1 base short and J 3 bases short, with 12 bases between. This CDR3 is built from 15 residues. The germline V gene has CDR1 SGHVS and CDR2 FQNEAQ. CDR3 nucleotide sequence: TGTGCCAGCAGCTTAGAGATAGGTCTGGACACTGAAGCTTTCTTT. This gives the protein CASSLEIGLDTEAFF.

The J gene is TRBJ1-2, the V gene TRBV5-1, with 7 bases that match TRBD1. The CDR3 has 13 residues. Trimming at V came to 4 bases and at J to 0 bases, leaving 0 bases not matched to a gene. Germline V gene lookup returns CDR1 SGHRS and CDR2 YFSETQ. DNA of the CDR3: TGCGCCAGCAGCGGGACAGCTAACTATGGCTACACCTTC. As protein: CASSGTANYGYTF.

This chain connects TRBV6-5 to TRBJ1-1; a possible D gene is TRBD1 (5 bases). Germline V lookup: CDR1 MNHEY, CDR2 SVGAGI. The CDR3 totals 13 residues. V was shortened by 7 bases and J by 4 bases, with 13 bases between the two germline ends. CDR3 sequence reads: CASTLTEGTEAFF. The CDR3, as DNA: TGTGCCAGCACTTTGACAGAGGGCACTGAAGCTTTCTTT.

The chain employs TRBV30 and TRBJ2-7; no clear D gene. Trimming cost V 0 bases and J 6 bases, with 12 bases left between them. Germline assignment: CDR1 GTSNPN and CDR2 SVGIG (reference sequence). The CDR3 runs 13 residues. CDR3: CAWSVMGIGEQYF. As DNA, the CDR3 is TGTGCCTGGAGTGTGATGGGGATAGGCGAGCAGTACTTC.

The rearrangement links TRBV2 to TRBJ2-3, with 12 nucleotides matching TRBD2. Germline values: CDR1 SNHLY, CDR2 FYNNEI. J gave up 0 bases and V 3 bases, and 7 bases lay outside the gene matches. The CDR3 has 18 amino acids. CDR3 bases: TGTGCCAGCAGTGATACTAGCGGGGGGCCTCCTAGCACAGATACGCAGTATTTT. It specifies CASSDTSGGPPSTDTQYF.

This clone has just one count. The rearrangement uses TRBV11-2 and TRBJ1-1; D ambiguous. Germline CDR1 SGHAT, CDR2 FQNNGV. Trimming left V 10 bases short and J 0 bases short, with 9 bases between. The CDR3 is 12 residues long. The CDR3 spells CANGDMNTEAFF. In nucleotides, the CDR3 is TGTGCCAACGGTGATATGAACACTGAAGCTTTCTTT.

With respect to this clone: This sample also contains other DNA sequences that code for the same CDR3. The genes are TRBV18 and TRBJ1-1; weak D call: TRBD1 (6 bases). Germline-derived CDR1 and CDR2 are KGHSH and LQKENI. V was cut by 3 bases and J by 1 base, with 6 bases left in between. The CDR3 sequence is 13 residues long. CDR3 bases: TGTGCCAGCTCACCGGGACAGAACACTGAAGCTTTCTTT. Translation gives CASSPGQNTEAFF.

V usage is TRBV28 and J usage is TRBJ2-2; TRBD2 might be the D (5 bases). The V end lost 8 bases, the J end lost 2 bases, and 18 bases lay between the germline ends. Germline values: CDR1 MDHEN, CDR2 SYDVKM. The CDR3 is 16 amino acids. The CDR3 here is CASLSAEKENTGELFF. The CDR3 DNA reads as TGTGCCAGCCTTAGCGCCGAAAAAGAAAACACCGGGGAGCTGTTTTTT. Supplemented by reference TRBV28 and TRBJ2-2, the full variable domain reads DVKVTQSSRYLVKRTGEKVFLECVQDMDHENMFWYRQDPGLGLRLIYFSYDVKMKEKGDIPEGYSVSREKKERFSLILESASTNQTSMYLCASLSAEKENTGELFFGEGSRLTVL.

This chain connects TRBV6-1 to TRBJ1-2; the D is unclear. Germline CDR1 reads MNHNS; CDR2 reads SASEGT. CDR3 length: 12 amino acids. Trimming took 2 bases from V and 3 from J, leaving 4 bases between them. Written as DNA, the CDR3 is TGTGCCAGCAGTGAAAGGGACTATGGCTACACCTTC. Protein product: CASSERDYGYTF.

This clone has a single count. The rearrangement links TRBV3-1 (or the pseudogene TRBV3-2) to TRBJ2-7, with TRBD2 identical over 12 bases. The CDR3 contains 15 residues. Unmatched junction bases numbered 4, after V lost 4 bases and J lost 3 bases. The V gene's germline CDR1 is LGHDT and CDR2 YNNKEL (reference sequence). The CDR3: CASSPQLAGGYEQYF. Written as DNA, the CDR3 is TGTGCCAGCAGCCCACAACTAGCGGGGGGCTACGAGCAGTACTTC.

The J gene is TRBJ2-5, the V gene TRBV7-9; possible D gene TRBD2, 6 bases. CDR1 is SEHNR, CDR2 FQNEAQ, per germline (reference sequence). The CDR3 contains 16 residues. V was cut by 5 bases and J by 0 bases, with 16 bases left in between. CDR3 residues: CASSQGPGGDQETQYF. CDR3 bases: TGTGCCAGCAGCCAGGGACCCGGCGGGGACCAAGAGACCCAGTACTTC.

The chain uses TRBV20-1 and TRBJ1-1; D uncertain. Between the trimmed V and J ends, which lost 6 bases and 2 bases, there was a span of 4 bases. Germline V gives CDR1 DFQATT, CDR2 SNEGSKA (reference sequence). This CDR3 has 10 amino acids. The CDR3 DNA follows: TGCAGTGCCCATAACACTGAAGCTTTCTTT. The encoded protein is CSAHNTEAFF.

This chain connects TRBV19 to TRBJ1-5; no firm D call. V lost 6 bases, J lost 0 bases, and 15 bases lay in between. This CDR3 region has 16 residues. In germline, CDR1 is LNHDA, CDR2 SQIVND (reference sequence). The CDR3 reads CASRVGSDYSNQPQHF. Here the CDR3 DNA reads TGTGCCAGTAGGGTGGGTTCAGATTATAGCAATCAGCCCCAGCATTTT. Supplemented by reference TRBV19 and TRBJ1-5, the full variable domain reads DGGITQSPKYLFRKEGQNVTLSCEQNLNHDAMYWYRQDPGQGLRLIYYSQIVNDFQKGDIAEGYSVSREKKESFPLTVTSAQKNPTAFYLCASRVGSDYSNQPQHFGDGTRLSIL.

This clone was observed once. CDR3 DNA sequence: TGTGCCAGCAACGGAGGGTCCTTCTCCTACGAGCAGTACTTC. It yields the protein CASNGGSFSYEQYF. The V gene is TRBV6-5, the J gene TRBJ2-7; TRBD2 is a possible D gene (6 bases). The CDR3 has 14 amino acids. V was trimmed by 7 bases and J by 0 bases, leaving 13 bases between them. In germline, CDR1 is MNHEY, CDR2 SVGAGI.

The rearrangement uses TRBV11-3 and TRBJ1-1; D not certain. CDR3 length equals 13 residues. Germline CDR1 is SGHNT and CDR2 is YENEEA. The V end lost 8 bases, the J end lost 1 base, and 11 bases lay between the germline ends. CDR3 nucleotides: TGTGCCAGCGGAGGGATGAGGAACACTGAAGCTTTCTTT. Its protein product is CASGGMRNTEAFF.

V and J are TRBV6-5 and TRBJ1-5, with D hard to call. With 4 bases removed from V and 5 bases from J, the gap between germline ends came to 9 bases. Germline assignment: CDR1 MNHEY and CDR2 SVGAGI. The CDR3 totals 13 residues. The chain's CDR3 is CASSLGGYQPQHF. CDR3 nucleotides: TGTGCCAGCAGTTTGGGTGGATATCAGCCCCAGCATTTT.

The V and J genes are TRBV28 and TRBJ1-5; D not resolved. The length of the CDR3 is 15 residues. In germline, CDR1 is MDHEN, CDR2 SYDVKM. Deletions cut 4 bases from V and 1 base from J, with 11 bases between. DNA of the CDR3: TGTGCCAGCAGTTCCCCGGGCATCAGCAATCAGCCCCAGCATTTT. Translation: CASSSPGISNQPQHF.

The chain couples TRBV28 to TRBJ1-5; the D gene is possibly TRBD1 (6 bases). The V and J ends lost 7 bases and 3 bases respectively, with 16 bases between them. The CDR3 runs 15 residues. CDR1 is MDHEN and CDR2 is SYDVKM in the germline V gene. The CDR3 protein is CASTIGGGPNQPQHF. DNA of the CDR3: TGTGCCAGCACCATTGGGGGGGGCCCCAATCAGCCCCAGCATTTT.

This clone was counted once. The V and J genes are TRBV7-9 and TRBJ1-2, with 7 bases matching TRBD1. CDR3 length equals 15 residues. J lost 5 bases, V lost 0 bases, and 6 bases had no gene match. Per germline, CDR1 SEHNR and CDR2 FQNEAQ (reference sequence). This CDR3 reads CASSLAETGRYGYTF. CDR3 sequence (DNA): TGTGCCAGCAGCTTAGCCGAGACAGGGAGGTATGGCTACACCTTC.

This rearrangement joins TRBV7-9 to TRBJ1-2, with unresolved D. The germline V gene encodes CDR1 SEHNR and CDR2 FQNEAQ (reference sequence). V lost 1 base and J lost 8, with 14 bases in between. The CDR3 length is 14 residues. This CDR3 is CASSLDARRPGYTF. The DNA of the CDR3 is TGTGCCAGCAGCTTAGACGCCAGGAGGCCGGGCTACACCTTC.

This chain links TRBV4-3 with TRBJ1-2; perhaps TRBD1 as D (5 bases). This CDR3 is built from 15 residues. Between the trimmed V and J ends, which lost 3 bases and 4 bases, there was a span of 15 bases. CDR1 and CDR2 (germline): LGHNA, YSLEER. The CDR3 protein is CASSHIGVGPYGYTF. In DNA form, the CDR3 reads TGCGCCAGCAGCCACATAGGGGTTGGGCCCTATGGCTACACCTTC.

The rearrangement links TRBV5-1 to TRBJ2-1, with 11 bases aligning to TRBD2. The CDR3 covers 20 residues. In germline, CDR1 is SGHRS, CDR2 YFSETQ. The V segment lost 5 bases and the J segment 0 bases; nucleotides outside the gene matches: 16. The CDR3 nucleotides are TGCGCCAGCAGTGAGCGGACTAGCGGGTATGAACCAAGCTCCTACAATGAGCAGTTCTTC. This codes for CASSERTSGYEPSSYNEQFF.

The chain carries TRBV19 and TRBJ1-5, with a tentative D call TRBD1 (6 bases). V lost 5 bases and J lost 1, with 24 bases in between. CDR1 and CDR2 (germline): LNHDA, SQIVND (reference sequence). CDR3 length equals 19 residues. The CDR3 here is CASSWTVVNREASNQPQHF. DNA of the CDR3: TGTGCCAGTAGTTGGACAGTGGTAAACAGGGAGGCAAGCAATCAGCCCCAGCATTTT.

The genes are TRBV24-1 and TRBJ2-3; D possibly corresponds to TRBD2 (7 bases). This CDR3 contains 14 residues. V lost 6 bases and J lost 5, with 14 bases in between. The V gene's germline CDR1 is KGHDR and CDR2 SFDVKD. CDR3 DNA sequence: TGTGCCACCAGTTCAGGGGAGGGCCGAGATACGCAGTATTTT. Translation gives CATSSGEGRDTQYF.

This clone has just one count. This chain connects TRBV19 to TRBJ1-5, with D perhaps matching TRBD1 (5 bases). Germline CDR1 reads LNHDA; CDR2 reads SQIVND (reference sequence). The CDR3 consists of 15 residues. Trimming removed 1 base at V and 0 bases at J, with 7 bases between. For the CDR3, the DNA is TGTGCCAGTAGTATAGCGACAGTTAGCAATCAGCCCCAGCATTTT. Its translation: CASSIATVSNQPQHF.

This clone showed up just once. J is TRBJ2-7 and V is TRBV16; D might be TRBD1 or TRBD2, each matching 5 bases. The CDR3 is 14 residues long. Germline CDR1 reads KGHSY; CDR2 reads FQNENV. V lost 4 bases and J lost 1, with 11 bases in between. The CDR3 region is CASSRGTDSYEQYF. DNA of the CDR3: TGTGCCAGCAGCCGGGGGACGGATTCCTACGAGCAGTACTTC. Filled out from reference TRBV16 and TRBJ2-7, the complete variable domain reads GEEVAQTPKHLVRGEGQKAKLYCAPIKGHSYVFWYQQVLKNEFKFLISFQNENVFDETGMPKERFSAKCLPNSPCSLEIQATKLEDSAVYFCASSRGTDSYEQYFGPGTRLTVT.

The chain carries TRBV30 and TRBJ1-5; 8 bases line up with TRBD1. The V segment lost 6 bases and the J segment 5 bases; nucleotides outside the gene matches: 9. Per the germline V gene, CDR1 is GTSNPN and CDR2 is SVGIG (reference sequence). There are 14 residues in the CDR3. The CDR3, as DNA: TGTGCCTGTAAACAATCAGGGGGCCATCAGCCCCAGCATTTT. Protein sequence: CACKQSGGHQPQHF.

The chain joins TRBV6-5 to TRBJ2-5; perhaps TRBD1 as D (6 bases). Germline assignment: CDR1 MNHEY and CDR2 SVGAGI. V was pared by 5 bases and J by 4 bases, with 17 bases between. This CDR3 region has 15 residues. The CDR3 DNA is TGTGCCAGCAGTAAACAGGGATCTTGGGGAGAGACCCAGTACTTC. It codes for CASSKQGSWGETQYF.

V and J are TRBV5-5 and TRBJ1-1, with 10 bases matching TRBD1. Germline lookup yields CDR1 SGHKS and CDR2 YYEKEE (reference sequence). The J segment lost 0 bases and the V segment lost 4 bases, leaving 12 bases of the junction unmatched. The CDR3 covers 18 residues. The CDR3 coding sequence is TGTGCCAGCAGCGTCCGGGACAGGGGCCCAAACGTGAACACTGAAGCTTTCTTT. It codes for CASSVRDRGPNVNTEAFF. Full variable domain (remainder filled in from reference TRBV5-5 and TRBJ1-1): DAGVTQSPTHLIKTRGQQVTLRCSPISGHKSVSWYQQVLGQGPQFIFQYYEKEERGRGNFPDRFSARQFPNYSSELNVNALLLGDSALYLCASSVRDRGPNVNTEAFFGQGTRLTVV.

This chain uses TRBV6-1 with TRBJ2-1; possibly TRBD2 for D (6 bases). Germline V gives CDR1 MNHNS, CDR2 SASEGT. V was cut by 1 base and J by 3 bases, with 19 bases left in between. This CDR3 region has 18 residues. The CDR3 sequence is CASSEVLSGRWGYNEQFF. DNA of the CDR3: TGTGCCAGCAGTGAAGTTCTAAGCGGGCGATGGGGCTACAATGAGCAGTTCTTC.

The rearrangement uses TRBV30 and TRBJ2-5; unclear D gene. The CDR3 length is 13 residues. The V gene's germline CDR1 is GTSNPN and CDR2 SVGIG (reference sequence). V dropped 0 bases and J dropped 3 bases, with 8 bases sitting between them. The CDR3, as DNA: TGTGCCTGGAGTGTAATGGCTAAAGAGACCCAGTACTTC. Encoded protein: CAWSVMAKETQYF.